This T cell receptor beta chain came from a study of CD8 T cells in ankylosing spondylitis. Study-wide points: What seemed typical of ankylosing spondylitis blood was a TCR beta motif built from about eight highly homologous variants.

V was shortened by 7 bases and J by 1 base, with 4 bases between the two germline ends. The CDR3 is 12 amino acids. From germline, CDR1 is SNHLY and CDR2 FYNNEI. Each CDR3 protein gets one entry after TCRdb re-called the 5' RACE reads with MiXCR. Of 250,000 to 350,000 distinct CDR3 sequences listed, roughly 8% are singletons. This clonotype was detected a few times. The antigen is undetermined. The chain couples TRBV2 to TRBJ1-4; D is unclear. The sample comprised blood, either unsorted or a sorted T cell fraction (not recorded which). The TCR was taken from a male donor with ankylosing spondylitis. CDR3 sequence reads: CASKGTNEKLFF. For the CDR3, the DNA is TGTGCCAGCAAAGGAACTAATGAAAAACTGTTTTTT.